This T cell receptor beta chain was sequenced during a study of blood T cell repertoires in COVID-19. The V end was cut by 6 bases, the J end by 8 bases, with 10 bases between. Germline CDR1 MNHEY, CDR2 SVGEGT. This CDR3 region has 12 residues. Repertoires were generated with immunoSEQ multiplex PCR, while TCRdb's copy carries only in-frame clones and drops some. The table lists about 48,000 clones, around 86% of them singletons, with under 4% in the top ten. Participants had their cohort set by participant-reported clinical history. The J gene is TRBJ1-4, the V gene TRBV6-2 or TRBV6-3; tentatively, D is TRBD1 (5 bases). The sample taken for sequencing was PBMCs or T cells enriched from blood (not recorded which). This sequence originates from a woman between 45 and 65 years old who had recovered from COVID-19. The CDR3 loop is CASSVGGEKLFF. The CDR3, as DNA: TGTGCCAGCAGCGTCGGGGGAGAAAAACTGTTTTTT.